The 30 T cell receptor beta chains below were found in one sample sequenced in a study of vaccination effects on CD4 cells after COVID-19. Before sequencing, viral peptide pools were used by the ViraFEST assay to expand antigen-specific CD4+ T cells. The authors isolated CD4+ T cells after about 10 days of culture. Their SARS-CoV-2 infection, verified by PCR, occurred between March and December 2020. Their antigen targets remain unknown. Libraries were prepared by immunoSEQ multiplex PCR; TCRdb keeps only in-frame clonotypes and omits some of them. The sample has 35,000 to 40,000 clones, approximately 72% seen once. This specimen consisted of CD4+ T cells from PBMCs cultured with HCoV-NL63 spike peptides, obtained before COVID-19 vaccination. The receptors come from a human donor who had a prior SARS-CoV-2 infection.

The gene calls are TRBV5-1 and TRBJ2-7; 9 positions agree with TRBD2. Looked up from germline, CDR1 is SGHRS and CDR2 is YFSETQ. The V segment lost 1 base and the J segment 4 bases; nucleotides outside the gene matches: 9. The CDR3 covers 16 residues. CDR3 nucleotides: TGCGCCAGCAGCTTGTTTGGGTCTAGCGGGACGTACGAGCAGTACTTC. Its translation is CASSLFGSSGTYEQYF. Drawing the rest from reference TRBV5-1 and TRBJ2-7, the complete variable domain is KAGVTQTPRYLIKTRGQQVTLSCSPISGHRSVSWYQQTPGQGLQFLFEYFSETQRNKGNFPGRFSGRQFSNSRSEMNVSTLELGDSALYLCASSLFGSSGTYEQYFGPGTRLTVT.

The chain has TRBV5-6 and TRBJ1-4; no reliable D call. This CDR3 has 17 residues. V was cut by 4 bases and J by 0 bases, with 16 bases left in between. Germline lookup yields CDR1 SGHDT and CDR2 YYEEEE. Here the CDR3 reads CASSPGRRRTTNEKLFF. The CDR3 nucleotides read TGTGCCAGCAGCCCCGGCAGGAGACGGACAACTAATGAAAAACTGTTTTTT.

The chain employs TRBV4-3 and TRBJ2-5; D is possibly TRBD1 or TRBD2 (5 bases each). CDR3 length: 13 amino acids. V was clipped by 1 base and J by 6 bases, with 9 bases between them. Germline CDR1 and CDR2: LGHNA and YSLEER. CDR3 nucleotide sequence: TGCGCCAGCAGCCAAGTGGGGGTACAGACCCAGTACTTC. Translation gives CASSQVGVQTQYF.

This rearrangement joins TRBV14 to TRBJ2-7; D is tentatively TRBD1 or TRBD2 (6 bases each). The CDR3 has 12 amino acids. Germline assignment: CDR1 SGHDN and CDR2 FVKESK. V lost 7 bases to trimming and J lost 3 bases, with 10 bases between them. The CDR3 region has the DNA TGTGCCAGCACCGGGGGCGTCTACGAGCAGTACTTC. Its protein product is CASTGGVYEQYF.

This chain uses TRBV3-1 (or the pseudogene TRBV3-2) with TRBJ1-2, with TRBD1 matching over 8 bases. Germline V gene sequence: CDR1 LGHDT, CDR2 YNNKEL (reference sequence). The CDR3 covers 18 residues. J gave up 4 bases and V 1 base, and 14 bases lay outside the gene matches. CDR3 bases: TGTGCCAGCAGCCAAGTTGTTCCGTGGGCAGGGGGCTTCTATGGCTACACCTTC. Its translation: CASSQVVPWAGGFYGYTF.

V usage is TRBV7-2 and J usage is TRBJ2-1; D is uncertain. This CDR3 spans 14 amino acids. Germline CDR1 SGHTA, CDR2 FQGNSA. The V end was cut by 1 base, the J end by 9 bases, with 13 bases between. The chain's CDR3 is CASSLEGSSAEQFF. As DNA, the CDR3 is TGTGCCAGCAGCTTAGAGGGTAGCAGCGCTGAGCAGTTCTTC.

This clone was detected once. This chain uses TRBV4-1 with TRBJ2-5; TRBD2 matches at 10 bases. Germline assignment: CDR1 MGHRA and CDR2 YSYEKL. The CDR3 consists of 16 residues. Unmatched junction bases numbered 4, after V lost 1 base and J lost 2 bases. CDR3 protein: CASSQARTSGQETQYF. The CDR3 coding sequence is TGCGCCAGCAGCCAAGCCAGGACTAGCGGACAAGAGACCCAGTACTTC.

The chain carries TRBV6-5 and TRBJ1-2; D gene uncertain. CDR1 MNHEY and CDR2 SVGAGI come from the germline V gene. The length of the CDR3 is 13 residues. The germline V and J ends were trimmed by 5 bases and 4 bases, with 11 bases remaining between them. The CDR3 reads CASSHGAFYGYTF. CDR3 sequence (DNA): TGTGCCAGCAGTCACGGCGCCTTCTATGGCTACACCTTC.

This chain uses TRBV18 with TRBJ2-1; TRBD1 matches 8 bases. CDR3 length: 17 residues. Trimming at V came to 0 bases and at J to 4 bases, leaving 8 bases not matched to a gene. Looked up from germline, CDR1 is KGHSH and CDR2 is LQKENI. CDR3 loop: CASSPPLVQGVYNEQFF. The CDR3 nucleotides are TGTGCCAGCTCACCACCTTTGGTACAGGGGGTTTACAATGAGCAGTTCTTC.

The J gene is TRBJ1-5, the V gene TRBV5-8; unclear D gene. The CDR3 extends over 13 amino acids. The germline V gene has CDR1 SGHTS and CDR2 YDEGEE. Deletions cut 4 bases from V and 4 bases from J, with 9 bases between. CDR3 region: CASSGWRNQPQHF. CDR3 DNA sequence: TGTGCCAGCAGCGGGTGGAGGAATCAGCCCCAGCATTTT.

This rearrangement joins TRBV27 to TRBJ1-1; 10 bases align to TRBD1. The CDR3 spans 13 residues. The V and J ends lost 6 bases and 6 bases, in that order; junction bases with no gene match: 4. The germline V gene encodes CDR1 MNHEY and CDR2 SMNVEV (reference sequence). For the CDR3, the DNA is TGTGCCAGCAGCCGACAGGGGGCTTCTGAAGCTTTCTTT. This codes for CASSRQGASEAFF.

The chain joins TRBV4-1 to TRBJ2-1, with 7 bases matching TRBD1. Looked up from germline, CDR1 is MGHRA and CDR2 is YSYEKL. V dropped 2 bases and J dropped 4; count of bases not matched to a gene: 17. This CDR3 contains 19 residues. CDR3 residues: CASSQIQPHRDSPYNEQFF. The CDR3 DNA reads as TGCGCCAGCAGCCAAATCCAGCCACACCGGGACAGTCCATACAATGAGCAGTTCTTC.

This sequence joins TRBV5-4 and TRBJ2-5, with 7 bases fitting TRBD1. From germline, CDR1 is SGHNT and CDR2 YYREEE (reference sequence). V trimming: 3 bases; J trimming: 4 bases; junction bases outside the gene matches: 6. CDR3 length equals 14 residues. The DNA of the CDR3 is TGTGCCAGCAGCTCTACAGGGGTCGGAGAGACCCAGTACTTC. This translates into CASSSTGVGETQYF.

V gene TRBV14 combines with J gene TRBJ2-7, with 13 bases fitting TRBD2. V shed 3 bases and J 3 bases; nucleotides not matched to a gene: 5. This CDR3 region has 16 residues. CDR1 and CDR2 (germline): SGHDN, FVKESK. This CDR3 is CASSHKGTSGVYEQYF. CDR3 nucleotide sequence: TGTGCCAGCAGCCACAAAGGGACTAGCGGGGTCTACGAGCAGTACTTC.

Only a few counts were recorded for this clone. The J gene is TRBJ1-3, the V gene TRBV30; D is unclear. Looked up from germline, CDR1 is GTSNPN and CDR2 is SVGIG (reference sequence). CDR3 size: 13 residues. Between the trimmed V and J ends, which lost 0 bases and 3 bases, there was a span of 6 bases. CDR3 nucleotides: TGTGCCTGGAGTGTAAGAGGTGGAAACACCATATATTTT. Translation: CAWSVRGGNTIYF.

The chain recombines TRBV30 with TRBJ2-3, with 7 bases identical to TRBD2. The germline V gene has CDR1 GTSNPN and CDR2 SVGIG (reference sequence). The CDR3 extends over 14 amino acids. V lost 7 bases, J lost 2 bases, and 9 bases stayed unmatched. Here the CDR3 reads CASRPGGFTDTQYF. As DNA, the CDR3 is TGTGCCTCCCGTCCCGGGGGGTTCACAGATACGCAGTATTTT.

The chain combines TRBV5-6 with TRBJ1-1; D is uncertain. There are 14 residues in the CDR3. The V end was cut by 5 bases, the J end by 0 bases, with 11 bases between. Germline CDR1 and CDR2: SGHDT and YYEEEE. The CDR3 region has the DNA TGTGCCAGCAGGGGGTGGGTAATGAACACTGAAGCTTTCTTT. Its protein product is CASRGWVMNTEAFF.

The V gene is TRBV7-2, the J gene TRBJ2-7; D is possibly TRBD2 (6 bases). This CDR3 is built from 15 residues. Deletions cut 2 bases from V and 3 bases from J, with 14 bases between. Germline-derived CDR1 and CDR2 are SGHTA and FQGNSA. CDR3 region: CASSLRDSGYYEQYF. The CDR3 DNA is TGTGCCAGCAGCTTACGGGACTCGGGATACTACGAGCAGTACTTC.

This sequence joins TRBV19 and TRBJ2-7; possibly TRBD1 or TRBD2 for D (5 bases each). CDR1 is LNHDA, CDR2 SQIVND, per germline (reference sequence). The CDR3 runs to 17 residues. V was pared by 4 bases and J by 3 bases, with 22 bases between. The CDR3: CASSTTPRDLGVYEQYF. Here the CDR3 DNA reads TGTGCCAGTAGTACCACCCCTCGGGACCTAGGGGTCTACGAGCAGTACTTC.

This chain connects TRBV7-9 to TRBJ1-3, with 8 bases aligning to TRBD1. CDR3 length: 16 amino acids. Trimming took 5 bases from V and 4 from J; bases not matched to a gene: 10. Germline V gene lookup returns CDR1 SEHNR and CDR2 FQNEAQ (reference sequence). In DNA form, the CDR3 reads TGTGCCAGCAGCGCGCGGACAGGGTCGTTCGGAAACACCATATATTTT. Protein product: CASSARTGSFGNTIYF.

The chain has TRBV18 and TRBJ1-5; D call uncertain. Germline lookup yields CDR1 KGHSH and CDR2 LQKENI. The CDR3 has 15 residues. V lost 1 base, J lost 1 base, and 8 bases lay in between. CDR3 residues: CASSPRSLSNQPQHF. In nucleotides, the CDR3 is TGTGCCAGCTCACCACGCAGCCTAAGCAATCAGCCCCAGCATTTT.

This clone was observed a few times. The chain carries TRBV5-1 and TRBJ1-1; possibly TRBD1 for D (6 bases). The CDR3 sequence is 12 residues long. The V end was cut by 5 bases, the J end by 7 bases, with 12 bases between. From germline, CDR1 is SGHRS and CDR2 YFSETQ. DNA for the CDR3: TGCGCCAGCAGGGAACGGACAGATGAAGCTTTCTTT. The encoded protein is CASRERTDEAFF.

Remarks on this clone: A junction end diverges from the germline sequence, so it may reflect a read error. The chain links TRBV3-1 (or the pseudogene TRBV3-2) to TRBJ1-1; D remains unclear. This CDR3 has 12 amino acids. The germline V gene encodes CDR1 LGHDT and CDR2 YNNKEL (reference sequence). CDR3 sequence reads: CATSDPGTEAFF. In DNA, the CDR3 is TGTGCCACCAGCGACCCTGGAACTGAAGCTTTCTTT.

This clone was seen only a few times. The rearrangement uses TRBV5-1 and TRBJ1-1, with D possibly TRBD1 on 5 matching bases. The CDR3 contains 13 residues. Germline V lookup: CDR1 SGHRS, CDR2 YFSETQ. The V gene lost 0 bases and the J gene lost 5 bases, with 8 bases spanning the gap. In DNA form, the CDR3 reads TGCGCCAGCAGCTTGGAAAGGGGAACTGAAGCTTTCTTT. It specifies CASSLERGTEAFF.

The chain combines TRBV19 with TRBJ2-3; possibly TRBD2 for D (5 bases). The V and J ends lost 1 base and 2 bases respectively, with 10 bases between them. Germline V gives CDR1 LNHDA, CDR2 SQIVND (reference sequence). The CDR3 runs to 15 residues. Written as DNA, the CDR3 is TGTGCCAGTAGTATAGGGCTAGCCGACACAGATACGCAGTATTTT. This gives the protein CASSIGLADTDTQYF.

CDR3 coding DNA: TGTGCCAGCAGCCCCGGGTTAGCGGGGGCCACCGGGGAGCTGTTTTTT. Translation gives CASSPGLAGATGELFF. The chain joins TRBV9 to TRBJ2-2, with 9 positions matching TRBD2. The junction had 8 bases not matched to a gene; V was cut back by 4 bases and J by 4 bases. The germline V gene has CDR1 SGDLS and CDR2 YYNGEE. The CDR3 is 16 residues long. The full variable domain, its missing parts supplied by reference TRBV9 and TRBJ2-2, is DSGVTQTPKHLITATGQRVTLRCSPRSGDLSVYWYQQSLDQGLQFLIQYYNGEERAKGNILERFSAQQFPDLHSELNLSSLELGDSALYFCASSPGLAGATGELFFGEGSRLTVL.

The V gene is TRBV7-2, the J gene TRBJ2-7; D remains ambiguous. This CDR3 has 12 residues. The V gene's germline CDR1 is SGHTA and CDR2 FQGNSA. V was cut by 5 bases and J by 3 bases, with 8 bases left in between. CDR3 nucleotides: TGTGCCAGCAGCAGCAGTATCTACGAGCAGTACTTC. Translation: CASSSSIYEQYF.

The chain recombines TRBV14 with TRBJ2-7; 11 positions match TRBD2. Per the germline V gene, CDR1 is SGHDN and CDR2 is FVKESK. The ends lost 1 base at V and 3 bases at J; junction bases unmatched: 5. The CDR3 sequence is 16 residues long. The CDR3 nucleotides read TGTGCCAGCAGCCAAGGGGTGACTAGCGGGGACTACGAGCAGTACTTC. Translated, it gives CASSQGVTSGDYEQYF.

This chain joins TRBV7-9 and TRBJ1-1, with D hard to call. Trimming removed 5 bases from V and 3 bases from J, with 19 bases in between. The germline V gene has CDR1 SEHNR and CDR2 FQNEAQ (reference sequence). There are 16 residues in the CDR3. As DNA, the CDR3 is TGTGCCAGCAGCCCCCACCTGGGCGCGGGGTACACTGAAGCTTTCTTT. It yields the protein CASSPHLGAGYTEAFF.

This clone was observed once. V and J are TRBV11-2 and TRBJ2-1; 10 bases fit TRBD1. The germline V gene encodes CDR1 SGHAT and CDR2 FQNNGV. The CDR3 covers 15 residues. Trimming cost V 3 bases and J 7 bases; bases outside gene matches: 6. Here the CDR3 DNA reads TGTGCCAGCAGCTTTGGGACAGGGGTAGTAAATGAGCAGTTCTTC. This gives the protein CASSFGTGVVNEQFF. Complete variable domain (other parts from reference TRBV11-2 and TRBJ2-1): EAGVAQSPRYKIIEKRQSVAFWCNPISGHATLYWYQQILGQGPKLLIQFQNNGVVDDSQLPKDRFSAERLKGVDSTLKIQPAKLEDSAVYLCASSFGTGVVNEQFFGPGTRLTVL.